Listed here are 29 T cell receptor beta chains from one sample, sequenced in a study of T cells in Graves' hyperthyroidism and ophthalmopathy. What was amplified from RNA transcripts were TCR beta CDR3 regions. Primed by the HTBI set, a first-round RT-PCR was run on the TCR CDR3. MiXCR was run by TCRdb on the multiplex PCR reads, yielding one entry per CDR3 protein. The sample contains hundreds of thousands of distinct CDR3 sequences, roughly 46% of which appear only once. Sequenced sample: peripheral blood or thyroid tissue (not recorded which). The receptors stem from an adult man with Graves' disease, either hyperthyroidism or ophthalmopathy (not recorded which).

V gene TRBV7-2 combines with J gene TRBJ2-7; 7 bases match TRBD2. The V segment lost 6 bases and the J segment 0 bases; nucleotides outside the gene matches: 11. In germline, CDR1 is SGHTA, CDR2 FQGNSA. The CDR3 runs to 16 residues. In DNA form, the CDR3 reads TGTGCCAGCAGTTCCCACCGCCGCGGGGGCTCCTACGAGCAGTACTTC. As protein: CASSSHRRGGSYEQYF.

This clonotype has ten or more counts. The V gene is TRBV7-2, the J gene TRBJ1-1; a possible D gene is TRBD1 (5 bases). The CDR3 sequence is 12 residues long. The germline CDR1 and CDR2 sequences are SGHTA and FQGNSA. V was clipped by 1 base and J by 6 bases, with 6 bases between them. DNA for the CDR3: TGTGCCAGCAGCTTAGGGGGCCCTGAAGCTTTCTTT. It translates to CASSLGGPEAFF.

The rearrangement joins TRBV2 to TRBJ1-2, with D maybe TRBD1 (5 bases). Germline lookup yields CDR1 SNHLY and CDR2 FYNNEI. V was pared by 2 bases and J by 4 bases, with 14 bases between. The CDR3 loop spans 15 amino acids. CDR3 in amino acids: CASSERPGLGYGYTF. CDR3 DNA: TGTGCCAGCAGTGAACGTCCGGGGCTTGGCTATGGCTACACCTTC.

There are a few counts of this clonotype. The gene calls are TRBV19 and TRBJ1-1; D is ambiguous. The CDR3 has 13 residues. The germline V gene has CDR1 LNHDA and CDR2 SQIVND (reference sequence). Trimming cost V 3 bases and J 3 bases, with 8 bases left between them. As DNA, the CDR3 is TGTGCCAGTAGTATGGCGGTCTACACTGAAGCTTTCTTT. Its protein product is CASSMAVYTEAFF.

This clonotype has a count of ten or more. The rearrangement links TRBV9 to TRBJ1-1; TRBD1 agrees at 9 bases. This CDR3 has 14 residues. The V segment lost 4 bases and the J segment 7 bases; nucleotides outside the gene matches: 8. CDR1 is SGDLS, CDR2 YYNGEE, per germline. The CDR3 DNA sequence: TGTGCCAGCAGCCCCCAATTGGACAGGGGTGAAGCTTTCTTT. Residues: CASSPQLDRGEAFF.

This chain joins TRBV5-4 and TRBJ1-3, with a possible D match to TRBD1 (5 bases). Germline loops: CDR1 SGHNT, CDR2 YYREEE (reference sequence). Trimming took off 4 bases at V and 0 bases at J, with 17 bases between the two ends. This CDR3 is 17 amino acids long. CDR3: CASSPLDTDSSGNTIYF. The CDR3 DNA reads as TGTGCCAGCAGCCCCCTGGACACAGACAGCTCTGGAAACACCATATATTTT.

Remarks on this clonotype: At one of its ends the junction is not consistent with the germline gene, which may arise from a read error. This chain connects TRBV7-9 to TRBJ2-2; possible D gene TRBD2, 6 bases. The CDR3 length is 16 residues. Germline CDR1 reads SEHNR; CDR2 reads FQNEAQ (reference sequence). This CDR3 reads CASGFSGAENTGELFF. DNA for the CDR3: TGTGCCAGCGGCTTTTCGGGAGCAGAGAACACCGGGGAGCTGTTTTTT. Together with reference TRBV7-9 and TRBJ2-2, the CDR3 gives the full variable domain: DTGVSQNPRHKITKRGQNVTFRCDPISEHNRLYWYRQTLGQGPEFLTYFQNEAQLEKSRLLSDRFSAERPKGSFSTLEIQRTEQGDSAMYLCASGFSGAENTGELFFGEGSRLTVL.

This chain joins TRBV10-3 and TRBJ1-5; TRBD1 matches 9 bases. The CDR3 is 14 residues long. After removal of 0 bases from V and 6 bases from J, the junction contained 0 bases not matched to a gene. Germline V CDR1 and CDR2: ENHRY, SYGVKD. The CDR3 region has the DNA TGTGCCATCAGTGAGTCGACAGGGGGTCAGCCCCAGCATTTT. This encodes CAISESTGGQPQHF.

Turning to this clonotype: Sequence at one end of the junction differs from germline and may be a read error. This chain joins TRBV20-1 and TRBJ1-2, with D maybe TRBD1 (6 bases). Germline V gene sequence: CDR1 DFQATT, CDR2 SNEGSKA (reference sequence). This CDR3 region has 13 residues. Written as DNA, the CDR3 is TGCAGTGCCAGAGGGGGGATCAACTATGGCTACACCTTC. Amino acid sequence: CSARGGINYGYTF.

This clonotype was detected only a few times. For the CDR3, the DNA is TGCAGTGCCCCTGGGAGGGACGTCTACGAGCAGTACTTC. Protein sequence: CSAPGRDVYEQYF. This chain uses TRBV20-1 with TRBJ2-7; 7 bases agree with TRBD2. The CDR3 length is 13 residues. Per the germline V gene, CDR1 is DFQATT and CDR2 is SNEGSKA (reference sequence). V trimming: 6 bases; J trimming: 3 bases; junction bases outside the gene matches: 8.

The rearrangement links TRBV5-1 to TRBJ2-2; D possibly matches TRBD1 or TRBD2 (5 bases each). Trimming cost V 1 base and J 4 bases, with 8 bases left between them. Germline V CDR1 and CDR2: SGHRS, YFSETQ. The CDR3 totals 14 residues. The CDR3 is CASSLRGTTGELFF. CDR3 bases: TGCGCCAGCAGCTTGCGAGGGACCACCGGGGAGCTGTTTTTT.

CDR3 DNA sequence: TGCGCCAGCAGCTTGGGCTGGGTCACCGGGGAGCTGTTTTTT. Translation: CASSLGWVTGELFF. V and J are TRBV5-1 and TRBJ2-2; no definite D call. This CDR3 is built from 14 residues. CDR1 and CDR2 from the germline V gene are SGHRS and YFSETQ. V was clipped by 0 bases and J by 4 bases, with 7 bases between them. Full variable domain (remainder filled in from reference TRBV5-1 and TRBJ2-2): KAGVTQTPRYLIKTRGQQVTLSCSPISGHRSVSWYQQTPGQGLQFLFEYFSETQRNKGNFPGRFSGRQFSNSRSEMNVSTLELGDSALYLCASSLGWVTGELFFGEGSRLTVL.

This clonotype occurred many times. This rearrangement joins TRBV6-5 to TRBJ1-6; 8 bases map to TRBD1. The length of the CDR3 is 13 residues. CDR1 is MNHEY, CDR2 SVGAGI, per germline. V gave up 8 bases and J gave up 14 bases; unmatched junction bases: 11. CDR3 in amino acids: CASAGQVTLSLHF. The CDR3 DNA sequence: TGTGCCAGCGCGGGACAGGTGACCCTCTCCCTCCACTTT.

This clonotype was counted only a few times. The V call is TRBV12-3 or TRBV12-4, the J call TRBJ1-6, with no clear D. The CDR3 length is 13 residues. With 7 bases removed from V and 9 bases from J, the gap between germline ends came to 13 bases. In DNA, the CDR3 is TGTGCCAGCAAAGAAGGCAGGCTTTCACCCCTCCACTTT. Residues: CASKEGRLSPLHF.

This clonotype was observed a handful of times. This chain uses TRBV20-1 with TRBJ1-3; D is perhaps TRBD1 (5 bases). This CDR3 has 14 amino acids. V was cut by 0 bases and J by 7 bases, with 13 bases left in between. Germline V CDR1 and CDR2: DFQATT, SNEGSKA (reference sequence). Written as DNA, the CDR3 is TGCAGTGCTAGAGATACGGGGGAGTGGAACACCATATATTTT. Translation: CSARDTGEWNTIYF.

The rearrangement uses TRBV25-1 and TRBJ1-1, with D possibly being TRBD1 (5 bases). The ends were cut back, 8 bases at V and 2 bases at J, with 18 bases in the middle. Germline V gene lookup returns CDR1 MGHDK and CDR2 SYGVNS. The CDR3 is 15 residues long. CDR3 nucleotide sequence: TGTGCCAGCGCATCCTCACTCGGGGGAAACACTGAAGCTTTCTTT. This sequence encodes CASASSLGGNTEAFF.

The chain employs TRBV2 and TRBJ1-1; no definite D call. Trimming took 3 bases from V and 3 from J, leaving 11 bases between them. This CDR3 is 14 amino acids long. In germline, CDR1 is SNHLY, CDR2 FYNNEI. The CDR3 is CASSDSAVHTEAFF. DNA of the CDR3: TGTGCCAGCAGTGATTCTGCAGTACACACTGAAGCTTTCTTT.

The chain recombines TRBV4-2 with TRBJ1-1, with D unresolved. Germline CDR1 and CDR2: LGHNA and YNFKEQ. V was shortened by 0 bases and J by 0 bases, with 5 bases between the two germline ends. The CDR3 is 14 amino acids. The CDR3 nucleotides are TGTGCCAGCAGCCAAGATCTATTGAACACTGAAGCTTTCTTT. It is translated as CASSQDLLNTEAFF.

The chain links TRBV6-1 to TRBJ1-2; D might be TRBD1 (5 bases). Germline CDR1 reads MNHNS; CDR2 reads SASEGT. The CDR3 contains 14 residues. The V end lost 1 base, the J end lost 3 bases, and 9 bases lay between the germline ends. CDR3 sequence (DNA): TGTGCCAGCAGTGAAGGCAGGGTGGACTATGGCTACACCTTC. It is translated as CASSEGRVDYGYTF.

This clonotype was recorded at least ten times. The chain is built from TRBV5-1 and TRBJ2-6; 9 nucleotides agree with TRBD1. This CDR3 spans 17 amino acids. The V segment lost 4 bases and the J segment 0 bases; nucleotides outside the gene matches: 5. Germline V gene sequence: CDR1 SGHRS, CDR2 YFSETQ. DNA of the CDR3: TGCGCCAGCAGCGGGACAGGGCTAAGCTCTGGGGCCAACGTCCTGACTTTC. Protein product: CASSGTGLSSGANVLTF. Full variable domain (rest looked up from reference TRBV5-1 and TRBJ2-6): KAGVTQTPRYLIKTRGQQVTLSCSPISGHRSVSWYQQTPGQGLQFLFEYFSETQRNKGNFPGRFSGRQFSNSRSEMNVSTLELGDSALYLCASSGTGLSSGANVLTFGAGSRLTVL.

This sequence joins TRBV6-1 and TRBJ2-7; the D gene is possibly TRBD1 (6 bases). This CDR3 contains 12 residues. V lost 8 bases and J lost 7, with 15 bases in between. CDR1 is MNHNS, CDR2 SASEGT, per germline. The CDR3 nucleotides read TGTGCCAGCGGAAGGGGGACGACTGAGCAGTACTTC. This gives the protein CASGRGTTEQYF.

The V call is TRBV25-1, the J call TRBJ1-1, with 7 bases matching TRBD1. The V segment lost 6 bases and the J segment 3 bases; nucleotides outside the gene matches: 13. CDR3 length: 16 amino acids. Germline V lookup: CDR1 MGHDK, CDR2 SYGVNS. CDR3 bases: TGTGCCAGCAGCCCCGGGACAGCCCCCTGGGACACTGAAGCTTTCTTT. Its translation is CASSPGTAPWDTEAFF.

V usage is TRBV12-5 and J usage is TRBJ1-2; 10 bases align to TRBD1. V trimming: 4 bases; J trimming: 3 bases; junction bases outside the gene matches: 5. CDR3 length equals 15 residues. The V gene's germline CDR1 is LGHNT and CDR2 FRNRAP. The DNA for the CDR3 is TGTGCTAGTGGTTCGGGAGGACAGGGGGACTATGGCTACACCTTC. This sequence encodes CASGSGGQGDYGYTF.

V usage is TRBV2 and J usage is TRBJ1-1, with TRBD1 as a possible D gene (5 bases). The CDR3 spans 15 residues. V lost 3 bases and J 4 bases, leaving 15 bases between the germline ends. Germline V CDR1 and CDR2: SNHLY, FYNNEI. The CDR3 coding sequence is TGTGCCAGCAGTGACGATGGGGGGATGGGCACTGAAGCTTTCTTT. Translated: CASSDDGGMGTEAFF. The full variable domain, with the rest looked up from reference TRBV2 and TRBJ1-1, is EPEVTQTPSHQVTQMGQEVILRCVPISNHLYFYWYRQILGQKVEFLVSFYNNEISEKSEIFDDQFSVERPDGSNFTLKIRSTKLEDSAMYFCASSDDGGMGTEAFFGQGTRLTVV.

Concerning this clonotype: One end of the junction varies from germline; a read error may be responsible. This chain connects TRBV7-9 to TRBJ1-4, with D perhaps TRBD1 (5 bases). The CDR3 runs 15 residues. Germline V gene sequence: CDR1 SEHNR, CDR2 FQNEAQ (reference sequence). The CDR3 is CASSVGPDRYLRLLF. In nucleotides, the CDR3 is TGTGCCAGCAGCGTAGGGCCAGACAGATACCTTCGGCTGCTTTTT.

To note about this clonotype: It is likely a read error, because the conserved phenylalanine at the end of the CDR3 is missing. The DNA is left out, because the CDR3 cannot be placed on it with certainty; the CDR3 is given as TCRdb lists it. This chain connects TRBV15 to TRBJ1-4; TRBD1 is the table's D call and was not checked against the DNA. CDR1 is LNHNV, CDR2 YYDKDF, per germline (reference sequence). The CDR3 is 10 residues long, counting both termini. CDR3 amino acids: CATSRDRQGV.

The chain combines TRBV5-1 with TRBJ2-7; 10 bases match TRBD2. Looked up from germline, CDR1 is SGHRS and CDR2 is YFSETQ. The CDR3 extends over 18 amino acids. The V and J ends lost 2 bases and 0 bases, in that order; junction bases with no gene match: 11. The CDR3: CASSFGLTSGISSYEQYF. Written as DNA, the CDR3 is TGCGCCAGCAGCTTCGGTTTAACTAGCGGGATCAGCTCCTACGAGCAGTACTTC.

Details on this clonotype: A junction end diverges from the germline sequence, so it may reflect a read error. The V gene is TRBV20-1, the J gene TRBJ1-2; D is unclear. There are 12 residues in the CDR3. Per germline, CDR1 DFQATT and CDR2 SNEGSKA (reference sequence). Here the CDR3 reads CAWTVTNYGYTF. In DNA, the CDR3 is TGTGCCTGGACGGTAACTAACTATGGCTACACCTTC.

This clonotype was seen a few times. The genes are TRBV2 and TRBJ1-1; D unclear. V gave up 8 bases and J gave up 1 base, with 14 bases separating them. The CDR3 is 14 amino acids. Germline assignment: CDR1 SNHLY and CDR2 FYNNEI. The CDR3 here is CASRPDLPNTEAFF. The CDR3 region has the DNA TGTGCCAGCCGACCCGACCTACCGAACACTGAAGCTTTCTTT.